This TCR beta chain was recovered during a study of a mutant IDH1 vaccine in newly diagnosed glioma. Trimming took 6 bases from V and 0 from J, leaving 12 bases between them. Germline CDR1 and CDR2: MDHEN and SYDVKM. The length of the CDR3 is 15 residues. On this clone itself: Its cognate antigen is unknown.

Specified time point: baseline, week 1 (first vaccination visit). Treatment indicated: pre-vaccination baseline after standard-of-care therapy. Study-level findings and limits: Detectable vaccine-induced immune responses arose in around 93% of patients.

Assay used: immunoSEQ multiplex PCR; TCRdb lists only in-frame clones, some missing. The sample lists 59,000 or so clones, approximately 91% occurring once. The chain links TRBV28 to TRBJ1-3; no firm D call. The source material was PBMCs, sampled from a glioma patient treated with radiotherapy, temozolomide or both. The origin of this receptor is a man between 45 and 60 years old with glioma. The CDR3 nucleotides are TGTGCCAGCAGGTTACAGATCACCTCTGGAAACACCATATATTTT. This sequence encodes CASRLQITSGNTIYF.